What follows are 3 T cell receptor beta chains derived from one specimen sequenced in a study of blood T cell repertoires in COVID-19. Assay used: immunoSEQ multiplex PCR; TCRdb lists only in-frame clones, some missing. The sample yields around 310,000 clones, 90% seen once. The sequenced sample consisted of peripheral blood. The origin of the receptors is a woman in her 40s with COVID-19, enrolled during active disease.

The CDR3 coding sequence is TGTGCCAGTAGTATAATGGGACAGGGGAAAACTGAAGCTTTCTTT. It encodes CASSIMGQGKTEAFF. This chain connects TRBV19 to TRBJ1-1; 10 nucleotides match TRBD1. Germline V gene data show CDR1 as LNHDA and CDR2 as SQIVND (reference sequence). Trimming took 2 bases from V and 5 from J; bases not matched to a gene: 5. The CDR3 sequence is 15 residues long. Drawing the rest from reference TRBV19 and TRBJ1-1, the complete variable domain is DGGITQSPKYLFRKEGQNVTLSCEQNLNHDAMYWYRQDPGQGLRLIYYSQIVNDFQKGDIAEGYSVSREKKESFPLTVTSAQKNPTAFYLCASSIMGQGKTEAFFGQGTRLTVV.

The CDR3 loop reads CASSSTGSNQPQHF. The CDR3 region has the DNA TGTGCCAGCAGTTCCACAGGTTCCAATCAGCCCCAGCATTTT. V and J are TRBV6-5 and TRBJ1-5, with D possibly being TRBD1 (5 bases). Germline CDR1 is MNHEY and CDR2 is SVGAGI. The CDR3 has 14 amino acids. V lost 4 bases and J 3 bases, leaving 10 bases between the germline ends.

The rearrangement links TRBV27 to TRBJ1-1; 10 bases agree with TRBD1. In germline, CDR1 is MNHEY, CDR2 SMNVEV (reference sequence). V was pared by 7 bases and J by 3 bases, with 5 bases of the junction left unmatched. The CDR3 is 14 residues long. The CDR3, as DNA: TGTGCCAGCACAGACAGGGGGCCCGACACTGAAGCTTTCTTT. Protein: CASTDRGPDTEAFF.